This T cell receptor beta chain derives from a study of response to subunit inactivated influenza vaccine. Broader study findings: Each seasonal flu vaccination may recruit only limited new T cells, authors suggested.

This clonotype was found many times. Its antigen is undetermined. This CDR3 comprises 13 residues. V was clipped by 8 bases and J by 4 bases; unmatched bases: 6. Germline V gene lookup returns CDR1 ENHRY and CDR2 SYGVKD. TCRdb reanalysed the RT-PCR reads using MiXCR and keeps one entry per CDR3 protein. Among roughly 160,000 distinct CDR3 sequences, 11% were seen once, and the ten largest hold 12%. V gene TRBV10-3 combines with J gene TRBJ2-7; 9 bases agree with TRBD1. Sequences were derived from non-naive T cells sorted from PBMCs, sampled 40 to 50 days after vaccination. This TCR derives from a man in his fifties who received an inactivated influenza vaccine. The CDR3 protein is CAISGTGTYEQYF. The CDR3 region has the DNA TGTGCCATCTCCGGGACAGGGACTTACGAGCAGTACTTC.